This TCR beta chain originates from a study of beta chain features in type 1 diabetes. Study-level findings and limits: Moderate but significant shortening of TCRB CDR3s was recorded in all four CD4+ subsets from Type 1 diabetes patients.

Details on this clone: What it recognizes is unknown.

The whole isolated RNA underwent reverse transcription, so sequencing captured expressed TCRB transcripts. The table came from immunoSEQ multiplex PCR; TCRdb's copy has only in-frame clones and leaves some out. The sample has 200,000 to 250,000 clones, approximately 14% seen once; the top ten hold roughly 0.02%. The CDR3 extends over 15 amino acids. Trimming took 8 bases from V and 2 from J, leaving 18 bases between them. Germline V CDR1 and CDR2: MNHEY, SMNVEV (reference sequence). The clonotype originates from a man aged 30-40 years with type 1 diabetes. This sequence joins TRBV27 and TRBJ1-1, with D tentatively TRBD1 (6 bases). Sequencing input: naive CD4+ T cells from blood. The CDR3 region is CASGSDQGFNTEAFF. In nucleotides, the CDR3 is TGTGCCAGCGGAAGCGATCAGGGGTTCAACACTGAAGCTTTCTTT.